These 10 T cell receptor beta chains share one sample of origin, sequenced in a study of PD-L1 blockade in urothelial cancer. Produced via immunoSEQ multiplex PCR; TCRdb's table is partial and in-frame only. Of 49,000 or so clones in the sample, about 82% are singletons; the top ten hold 20% to 25%. Documented time point: pretreatment peripheral blood. The sample here was PBMCs, taken around atezolizumab (anti-PD-L1) treatment. The receptors derive from a man aged 55 to 69 with urothelial cancer.

This clone was seen more than once but under ten times. This chain uses TRBV4-2 with TRBJ1-2, with TRBD1 matching over 9 bases. The CDR3 spans 15 residues. The V gene end was trimmed by 5 bases and the J gene end by 4 bases; junction bases not matched to a gene: 8. Germline lookup yields CDR1 LGHNA and CDR2 YNFKEQ. This CDR3 is CASSIRGQGSYGYTF. CDR3 nucleotides: TGTGCCAGCAGCATAAGAGGACAGGGGAGCTATGGCTACACCTTC.

The chain links TRBV19 to TRBJ2-7; D might be TRBD2 (5 bases). Trimming shortened V by 10 bases and J by 4 bases, and 23 bases separated the two germline ends. In germline, CDR1 is LNHDA, CDR2 SQIVND (reference sequence). The CDR3 is made up of 15 amino acids. The CDR3, as DNA: TGTGCCACAGACCCGAGGCCGGGGTTTTCTTACGAGCAGTACTTC. This sequence encodes CATDPRPGFSYEQYF. The full variable domain, in which reference TRBV19 and TRBJ2-7 provide the parts outside the CDR3, is DGGITQSPKYLFRKEGQNVTLSCEQNLNHDAMYWYRQDPGQGLRLIYYSQIVNDFQKGDIAEGYSVSREKKESFPLTVTSAQKNPTAFYLCATDPRPGFSYEQYFGPGTRLTVT.

The chain has TRBV18 and TRBJ1-6; D call uncertain. Germline CDR1 reads KGHSH; CDR2 reads LQKENI. The CDR3 has 15 amino acids. Trimming removed 6 bases at V and 2 bases at J, with 11 bases between. The CDR3 DNA sequence: TGTGCCAGCTCTCCCGACATCACCTATAATTCACCCCTCCACTTT. Translating gives CASSPDITYNSPLHF.

The V gene is TRBV6-1, the J gene TRBJ2-1; D is possibly TRBD1 (5 bases). Trimming cost V 4 bases and J 0 bases, with 10 bases left between them. Germline V gene lookup returns CDR1 MNHNS and CDR2 SASEGT. This CDR3 is 15 amino acids long. CDR3 in DNA: TGTGCCAGCAGTGTTGCCCAGGGCTCCTACAATGAGCAGTTCTTC. This gives the protein CASSVAQGSYNEQFF.

CDR3 DNA: TGTGCCAGCAGCTTGCGGCAGGGGGCTCAGAAGACCCAGTACTTC. Protein: CASSLRQGAQKTQYF. This rearrangement joins TRBV5-4 to TRBJ2-5; 8 bases match TRBD1. CDR3 length equals 15 residues. Looked up from germline, CDR1 is SGHNT and CDR2 is YYREEE (reference sequence). After removal of 1 base from V and 6 bases from J, the junction contained 8 bases not matched to a gene.

CDR3 residues: CASSRDRGTEAFF. Written as DNA, the CDR3 is TGTGCCAGCAGCCGAGACAGGGGGACTGAAGCTTTCTTT. This chain joins TRBV7-8 and TRBJ1-1, with 9 positions matching TRBD1. CDR1 is SGHVS, CDR2 FQNEAQ, per germline. The CDR3 covers 13 residues. V was pared by 5 bases and J by 5 bases, with 3 bases of the junction left unmatched.

The chain joins TRBV19 to TRBJ1-3; possibly TRBD1 for D (5 bases). V was trimmed by 8 bases and J by 1 base, leaving 15 bases between them. Germline V CDR1 and CDR2: LNHDA, SQIVND (reference sequence). The CDR3 runs to 15 residues. CDR3: CASGRVGGSGNTIYF. CDR3 in DNA: TGTGCCAGTGGTCGGGTCGGGGGTTCTGGAAACACCATATATTTT.

The V call is TRBV5-8, the J call TRBJ2-5; D is uncertain. Trimming stripped 0 bases from V and 1 base from J, with 10 bases between. The CDR3 is 15 residues long. Germline-derived CDR1 and CDR2 are SGHTS and YDEGEE. CDR3 region: CASSLVVQSQETQYF. Written as DNA, the CDR3 is TGTGCCAGCAGCTTGGTTGTACAGTCCCAAGAGACCCAGTACTTC.

V gene TRBV6-5 combines with J gene TRBJ1-2; D remains unclear. The length of the CDR3 is 12 residues. CDR1 is MNHEY and CDR2 is SVGAGI in the germline V gene. Between the trimmed V and J ends, which lost 6 bases and 3 bases, there was a span of 8 bases. CDR3 bases: TGTGCCAGCAGGAGTGAGGACTATGGCTACACCTTC. It encodes CASRSEDYGYTF.

The V and J genes are TRBV2 and TRBJ1-3; 7 nucleotides line up with TRBD1. The CDR3 consists of 11 residues. V was pared by 4 bases and J by 10 bases, with 1 base of the junction left unmatched. Germline CDR1 is SNHLY and CDR2 is FYNNEI. This CDR3 is CASSGTGTIYF. The DNA for the CDR3 is TGTGCCAGCAGTGGGACAGGTACCATATATTTT.